The T cell receptor beta chain under discussion was sequenced for a study of shared clonotypes between healthy human individuals. General observations from the study: Naive CD4 clonotypes were shared across a few donors at about 5.2%. Lower generation probabilities were found for non-shared clonotypes than for those shared by all four donors.

Concerning this clone: Its antigen is unidentified.

Per the study methods: Filtering differed, since immunoSEQ gave only junction sequences and no quality scores. The assay was immunoSEQ multiplex PCR, and TCRdb's table has in-frame clones only and misses some. V and J calls and clone size come straight from that table; D and trimming were deduced from the DNA. This table holds 800,000 to 950,000 clones, about 96% found once. Naive-designated CD8 cells lacked CD45RO, were positively enriched for CCR7, and omitted terminally differentiated effector memory CD45RA+ cells. V shed 3 bases and J 12 bases; nucleotides not matched to a gene: 8. The CDR3 is 14 amino acids. Germline assignment: CDR1 WSHSY and CDR2 SAAADI.

Sequencing input: naive CD8+ T cells sorted from blood. The sequence was obtained from a man aged 25-45 years in good health. V usage is TRBV10-2 and J usage is TRBJ1-2, with 12 positions matching TRBD1. The CDR3 here is CASSDLGQGARNTF. DNA for the CDR3: TGCGCCAGCAGTGATCTGGGACAGGGGGCGCGCAACACCTTC.